These 20 T cell receptor beta chains share one sample of origin, sequenced in a study of blood T cell repertoires in COVID-19. Measured with immunoSEQ multiplex PCR; TCRdb has only the in-frame clones, and not every one. Of 250,000 to 350,000 clones in the sample, roughly nine tenths were seen once. Material for sequencing was peripheral blood. Source of these receptors: a woman under 40 with COVID-19, enrolled during active disease.

The CDR3 sequence: CASSYLAGVDNEQFF. The CDR3 DNA sequence: TGTGCCAGCAGTTACCTAGCGGGAGTCGACAATGAGCAGTTCTTC. V and J are TRBV6-5 and TRBJ2-1, with 10 bases lining up with TRBD2. Trimming cost V 2 bases and J 5 bases; bases outside gene matches: 3. The CDR3 is made up of 15 amino acids. Germline values: CDR1 MNHEY, CDR2 SVGAGI.

V gene TRBV11-2 combines with J gene TRBJ2-1; 13 nucleotides agree with TRBD2. This CDR3 contains 15 residues. Germline V CDR1 and CDR2: SGHAT, FQNNGV. With V trimmed by 5 bases and J by 8 bases, 6 bases remained unmatched. CDR3 DNA: TGTGCCAGCAGCCCACTAGCGGGAGGGAGATATGAGCAGTTCTTC. Translation: CASSPLAGGRYEQFF.

The CDR3 DNA sequence: TGCGCCAGCAGCTTGAACAGTCTTTCGGTCGAGACCCAGTACTTC. This sequence encodes CASSLNSLSVETQYF. The chain has TRBV5-1 and TRBJ2-5; D ambiguous. The CDR3 covers 15 residues. Germline CDR1 SGHRS, CDR2 YFSETQ. V was trimmed by 1 base and J by 5 bases, leaving 15 bases between them.

The V and J genes are TRBV6-5 and TRBJ2-7, with TRBD1 matching over 8 bases. The CDR3 is 14 amino acids. Losses at the gene ends were 5 bases for V and 6 bases for J; bases not matched to a gene: 9. CDR1 and CDR2 (germline): MNHEY, SVGAGI. Here the CDR3 DNA reads TGTGCCAGCAGTCCCGGGACAGGATCTTCCGAGCAGTACTTC. Translated: CASSPGTGSSEQYF.

The chain couples TRBV9 to TRBJ1-2; TRBD1 matches 8 bases. Germline CDR1 and CDR2: SGDLS and YYNGEE. The CDR3 has 14 residues. Trimming cost V 0 bases and J 5 bases; bases outside gene matches: 3. The CDR3 here is CASSVDQGAYGYTF. The CDR3 nucleotides read TGTGCCAGCAGCGTAGATCAGGGGGCTTATGGCTACACCTTC.

The CDR3 DNA follows: TGCGCCAGCAGCCAAGTTGCAGCGGTGGGCATTCAGTACTTC. This gives the protein CASSQVAAVGIQYF. V gene TRBV4-1 combines with J gene TRBJ2-4, with D perhaps TRBD2 (5 bases). CDR1 is MGHRA, CDR2 YSYEKL, per germline. The germline V and J ends were trimmed by 1 base and 9 bases, with 13 bases remaining between them. This CDR3 is built from 14 residues.

J is TRBJ2-3 and V is TRBV4-2; a possible D gene is TRBD2 (6 bases). The CDR3 covers 16 residues. Per the germline V gene, CDR1 is LGHNA and CDR2 is YNFKEQ. The ends were cut back, 4 bases at V and 5 bases at J, with 19 bases in the middle. Written as DNA, the CDR3 is TGTGCCAGCAGCCGAGTCCTGGCGCGGGAAAAAGATACGCAGTATTTT. Its translation is CASSRVLAREKDTQYF.

The CDR3 sequence: CASILESGYGYTF. CDR3 DNA: TGTGCCAGCATTCTCGAATCAGGTTATGGCTACACCTTC. The chain combines TRBV2 with TRBJ1-2; D uncertain. CDR1 is SNHLY and CDR2 is FYNNEI in the germline V gene. V shed 7 bases and J shed 5 bases, with 14 bases lying between them. The CDR3 runs to 13 residues.

The genes are TRBV5-1 and TRBJ2-1; 9 nucleotides line up with TRBD1. The V and J ends lost 2 bases and 9 bases, in that order; junction bases with no gene match: 9. Germline CDR1 and CDR2: SGHRS and YFSETQ. CDR3 size: 15 residues. The CDR3 loop is CASSLPGTGNGEQFF. As DNA, the CDR3 is TGCGCCAGCAGCTTACCCGGGACAGGGAACGGTGAGCAGTTCTTC.

This rearrangement joins TRBV25-1 to TRBJ1-1, with TRBD1 as a possible D gene (5 bases). The CDR3 sequence is 13 residues long. Germline CDR1 and CDR2: MGHDK and SYGVNS. Trimming shortened V by 5 bases and J by 7 bases, and 14 bases separated the two germline ends. The CDR3 DNA reads TGTGCCAGCAGTCACCGGGGGGTGGATGAAGCTTTCTTT. Translating it yields CASSHRGVDEAFF. The full variable domain, completed using reference TRBV25-1 and TRBJ1-1, is EADIYQTPRYLVIGTGKKITLECSQTMGHDKMYWYQQDPGMELHLIHYSYGVNSTEKGDLSSESTVSRIRTEHFPLTLESARPSHTSQYLCASSHRGVDEAFFGQGTRLTVV.

The J gene is TRBJ1-1, the V gene TRBV18, with D unresolved. The CDR3 has 14 amino acids. Looked up from germline, CDR1 is KGHSH and CDR2 is LQKENI. V was cut by 6 bases and J by 0 bases, with 11 bases left in between. CDR3 residues: CASSLGEMNTEAFF. The CDR3 DNA is TGTGCCAGCTCGCTCGGGGAGATGAACACTGAAGCTTTCTTT.

For the CDR3, the DNA is TGTGCCAGCAGCGTAGGGACTAGGGGATCGGGGGAGCAGTTCTTC. Its protein is CASSVGTRGSGEQFF. The rearrangement joins TRBV9 to TRBJ2-1; 7 bases match TRBD2. The germline gives CDR1 SGDLS, CDR2 YYNGEE. J was trimmed by 10 bases and V by 0 bases; bases with no gene match: 10. This CDR3 spans 15 amino acids.

The chain combines TRBV5-1 with TRBJ2-3, with 14 bases lining up with TRBD2. J lost 5 bases, V lost 0 bases, and 5 bases had no gene match. The germline CDR1 and CDR2 sequences are SGHRS and YFSETQ. This CDR3 is built from 17 residues. The CDR3 sequence is CASSLGTSGRLIDTQYF. The CDR3 nucleotides are TGCGCCAGCAGCTTGGGGACTAGCGGGAGGCTGATAGATACGCAGTATTTT.

The chain employs TRBV7-2 and TRBJ1-1; a possible D gene is TRBD1 (5 bases). CDR1 SGHTA and CDR2 FQGNSA come from the germline V gene. CDR3 length: 15 residues. V lost 4 bases to trimming and J lost 4 bases, with 16 bases between them. The CDR3 sequence: CASSYQGPGGTEAFF. The DNA of the CDR3 is TGTGCCAGCAGCTACCAGGGCCCGGGGGGCACTGAAGCTTTCTTT.

The chain uses TRBV6-5 and TRBJ1-4; perhaps TRBD1 as D (6 bases). Germline V lookup: CDR1 MNHEY, CDR2 SVGAGI. The CDR3 sequence is 16 residues long. The V and J ends lost 0 bases and 4 bases respectively, with 12 bases between them. CDR3 nucleotides: TGTGCCAGCAGTTACTCGTATCAGGGGAGTAATGAAAAACTGTTTTTT. Its protein is CASSYSYQGSNEKLFF.

V usage is TRBV19 and J usage is TRBJ2-2, with 7 bases that match TRBD2. CDR1 is LNHDA, CDR2 SQIVND, per germline (reference sequence). J lost 1 base, V lost 0 bases, and 5 bases had no gene match. The CDR3 is 17 residues long. CDR3 residues: CASSIEGLWGNTGELFF. DNA of the CDR3: TGTGCCAGTAGTATAGAGGGACTATGGGGGAACACCGGGGAGCTGTTTTTT.

The V gene is TRBV5-8, the J gene TRBJ2-2; D not resolved. The V end lost 5 bases, the J end lost 3 bases, and 8 bases lay between the germline ends. The CDR3 sequence is 13 residues long. CDR1 and CDR2 (germline): SGHTS, YDEGEE. The CDR3 nucleotides are TGTGCCAGCAGGCCACTTGACACCGGGGAGCTGTTTTTT. Protein product: CASRPLDTGELFF.

The chain has TRBV7-9 and TRBJ2-1, with D maybe TRBD1 (6 bases). The CDR3 runs to 16 residues. With 4 bases removed from V and 8 bases from J, the gap between germline ends came to 21 bases. Germline V gene data show CDR1 as SEHNR and CDR2 as FQNEAQ (reference sequence). CDR3 in amino acids: CASSYYRDISVDEQFF. The CDR3 DNA sequence: TGTGCCAGCAGCTACTACCGGGACATATCGGTGGATGAGCAGTTCTTC. Looking up the rest from reference TRBV7-9 and TRBJ2-1 gives the full variable domain: DTGVSQNPRHKITKRGQNVTFRCDPISEHNRLYWYRQTLGQGPEFLTYFQNEAQLEKSRLLSDRFSAERPKGSFSTLEIQRTEQGDSAMYLCASSYYRDISVDEQFFGPGTRLTVL.

This clone was detected once. The chain combines TRBV11-3 with TRBJ2-2; 8 bases map to TRBD2. The length of the CDR3 is 15 residues. The V and J ends lost 10 bases and 6 bases, in that order; junction bases with no gene match: 13. Germline values: CDR1 SGHNT, CDR2 YENEEA. This CDR3 is CAIKGLVFISGELFF. The CDR3 DNA follows: TGTGCCATCAAGGGACTAGTGTTTATCTCCGGGGAGCTGTTTTTT.

The J gene is TRBJ1-4, the V gene TRBV7-9, with 8 bases aligning to TRBD1. Germline loops: CDR1 SEHNR, CDR2 FQNEAQ (reference sequence). This CDR3 is built from 16 residues. The trim removed 6 bases at V and 0 bases at J, leaving 6 bases unmatched. CDR3 loop: CASRQGQGATNEKLFF. For the CDR3, the DNA is TGTGCCAGCAGACAAGGACAGGGAGCAACTAATGAAAAACTGTTTTTT.